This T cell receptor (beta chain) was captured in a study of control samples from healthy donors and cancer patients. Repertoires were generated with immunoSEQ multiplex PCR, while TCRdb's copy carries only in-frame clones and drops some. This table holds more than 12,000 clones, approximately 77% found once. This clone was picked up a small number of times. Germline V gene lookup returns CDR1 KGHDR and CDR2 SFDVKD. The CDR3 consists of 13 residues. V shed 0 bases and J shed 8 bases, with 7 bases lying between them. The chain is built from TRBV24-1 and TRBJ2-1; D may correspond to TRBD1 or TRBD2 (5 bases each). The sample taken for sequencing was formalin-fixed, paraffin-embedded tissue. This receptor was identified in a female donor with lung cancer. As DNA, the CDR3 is TGTGCCACCAGTGATTTGATGGGACATGAGCAGTTCTTC. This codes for CATSDLMGHEQFF.